The 23 T cell receptor beta chains presented below share a single source sample, sequenced in a study of CD8 T cells in ankylosing spondylitis. TCRdb reprocessed the 5' RACE reads via MiXCR and lists one record per CDR3 protein. The sample yields around 150,000 distinct CDR3 sequences, around 17% seen once. The sequenced sample consisted of blood, either unsorted or a sorted T cell fraction (not recorded which). Source of these receptors: a male donor with ankylosing spondylitis or in good health (not recorded which).

This chain uses TRBV20-1 with TRBJ2-3, with D unresolved. V was cut by 3 bases and J by 0 bases, with 4 bases left in between. CDR3 length: 12 residues. Germline CDR1 is DFQATT and CDR2 is SNEGSKA (reference sequence). The chain's CDR3 is CSARPSTDTQYF. CDR3 nucleotides: TGCAGTGCTAGGCCTAGCACAGATACGCAGTATTTT.

The chain carries TRBV27 and TRBJ2-1, with TRBD2 identical over 13 bases. The CDR3 consists of 18 residues. J gave up 3 bases and V 5 bases, and 10 bases lay outside the gene matches. The V gene's germline CDR1 is MNHEY and CDR2 SMNVEV (reference sequence). The CDR3 region is CASSPASGTSGNYNEQFF. Written as DNA, the CDR3 is TGTGCCAGCAGTCCTGCGTCCGGGACTAGCGGGAACTACAATGAGCAGTTCTTC.

This clonotype was recorded many times. This chain uses TRBV5-1 with TRBJ1-1, with D unclear. The V gene lost 2 bases and the J gene lost 7 bases, with 6 bases spanning the gap. The CDR3 is 11 amino acids. Germline CDR1 SGHRS, CDR2 YFSETQ. The CDR3 protein is CASSFGVEAFF. CDR3 coding DNA: TGCGCCAGCAGCTTTGGGGTTGAAGCTTTCTTT.

The rearrangement links TRBV28 to TRBJ2-3; unclear D gene. V was clipped by 3 bases and J by 0 bases, with 7 bases between them. CDR1 and CDR2 (germline): MDHEN, SYDVKM. The CDR3 runs 14 residues. Written as DNA, the CDR3 is TGTGCCAGCAGTTTTGGTGTCAGCACAGATACGCAGTATTTT. It codes for CASSFGVSTDTQYF. Filled out from reference TRBV28 and TRBJ2-3, the complete variable domain reads DVKVTQSSRYLVKRTGEKVFLECVQDMDHENMFWYRQDPGLGLRLIYFSYDVKMKEKGDIPEGYSVSREKKERFSLILESASTNQTSMYLCASSFGVSTDTQYFGPGTRLTVL.

There are many counts of this clonotype. This chain joins TRBV7-8 and TRBJ2-5; D is perhaps TRBD2 (6 bases). This CDR3 has 16 amino acids. Between the trimmed V and J ends, which lost 5 bases and 1 base, there was a span of 17 bases. Germline lookup yields CDR1 SGHVS and CDR2 FQNEAQ. The CDR3 nucleotides are TGTGCCAGCAGCCGTTTGGGCGGGATCCTCCAAGAGACCCAGTACTTC. It is translated as CASSRLGGILQETQYF.

This clonotype was seen at least ten times. This chain joins TRBV24-1 and TRBJ2-1, with D perhaps matching TRBD2 (5 bases). The V end lost 3 bases, the J end lost 2 bases, and 10 bases lay between the germline ends. CDR1 and CDR2 (germline): KGHDR, SFDVKD. There are 15 residues in the CDR3. The CDR3 DNA sequence: TGTGCCACCAGTGATCTGGCGGGCCCCTACAATGAGCAGTTCTTC. Amino acids: CATSDLAGPYNEQFF.

This clonotype has a count of ten or more. V usage is TRBV29-1 and J usage is TRBJ2-7, with D perhaps TRBD1 (5 bases). V gave up 5 bases and J gave up 3 bases, with 11 bases separating them. Germline V lookup: CDR1 SQVTM, CDR2 ANQGSEA. This CDR3 has 12 amino acids. The CDR3 loop reads CSVRRAGYEQYF. The CDR3 coding sequence is TGCAGCGTTCGCAGGGCCGGCTACGAGCAGTACTTC.

This chain links TRBV7-2 with TRBJ2-1; D is perhaps TRBD1 (5 bases). Trimming cost V 7 bases and J 7 bases, with 20 bases left between them. This CDR3 spans 15 amino acids. Germline V gene lookup returns CDR1 SGHTA and CDR2 FQGNSA. The DNA for the CDR3 is TGTGCCAGCAAAGCCCGAGGACAAGACCATAATGAGCAGTTCTTC. This sequence encodes CASKARGQDHNEQFF.

This clonotype was seen repeatedly, ten times or more. J is TRBJ1-5 and V is TRBV15; D remains ambiguous. V was trimmed by 0 bases and J by 1 base, leaving 7 bases between them. The CDR3 length is 15 residues. Germline CDR1 LNHNV, CDR2 YYDKDF (reference sequence). The CDR3 sequence is CATSREGLSNQPQHF. CDR3 coding DNA: TGTGCCACCAGCAGAGAGGGGTTGAGCAATCAGCCCCAGCATTTT. Combining the CDR3 with reference TRBV15 and TRBJ1-5 gives the whole variable domain DAMVIQNPRYQVTQFGKPVTLSCSQTLNHNVMYWYQQKSSQAPKLLFHYYDKDFNNEADTPDNFQSRRPNTSFCFLDIRSPGLGDTAMYLCATSREGLSNQPQHFGDGTRLSIL.

This clonotype was detected a few times. The V gene is TRBV18, the J gene TRBJ2-1; D is perhaps TRBD2 (5 bases). V was pared by 1 base and J by 7 bases, with 17 bases between. The CDR3 is 16 amino acids. CDR1 and CDR2 from the germline V gene are KGHSH and LQKENI. The CDR3 DNA reads TGTGCCAGCTCACCACTTCGTGGGAGAAGAGGGAATGAGCAGTTCTTC. Protein product: CASSPLRGRRGNEQFF.

This chain joins TRBV20-1 and TRBJ2-7; maybe TRBD1 (6 bases). This CDR3 has 14 residues. Trimming pared 0 bases from V and 6 bases from J, leaving 15 bases between. The V gene's germline CDR1 is DFQATT and CDR2 SNEGSKA (reference sequence). DNA of the CDR3: TGCAGTGCTAGAGAGCCGAAGGGGGTCGGCGAGCAGTACTTC. Amino acid sequence: CSAREPKGVGEQYF.

The chain uses TRBV12-3 or TRBV12-4 and TRBJ1-6; no clear D. This CDR3 is built from 13 residues. With 3 bases removed from V and 7 bases from J, the gap between germline ends came to 7 bases. The CDR3 DNA reads TGTGCCAGCAGTTTCCCCCGAAATTCACCCCTCCACTTT. Amino acid sequence: CASSFPRNSPLHF.

This clonotype was picked up a small number of times. For the CDR3, the DNA is TGTGCCAGCAGCCGAGGGGGAACCTACAATGAGCAGTTCTTC. Translating gives CASSRGGTYNEQFF. The V call is TRBV3-1, the J call TRBJ2-1, with D possibly matching TRBD1 (6 bases). CDR1 and CDR2 (germline): LGHDT, YNNKEL (reference sequence). This CDR3 region has 14 residues. V was clipped by 4 bases and J by 2 bases, with 9 bases between them.

This clonotype has just a few counts. This chain links TRBV28 with TRBJ1-6; no clear D. The V end was cut by 5 bases, the J end by 7 bases, with 9 bases between. This CDR3 region has 13 residues. The germline V gene encodes CDR1 MDHEN and CDR2 SYDVKM. CDR3 bases: TGTGCCAGCAGTCCCCGGATCAATTCACCCCTCCACTTT. Its translation: CASSPRINSPLHF.

The table lists this clonotype with many counts. The chain has TRBV3-1 and TRBJ2-7; no reliable D call. The germline V gene encodes CDR1 LGHDT and CDR2 YNNKEL (reference sequence). The CDR3 is made up of 14 amino acids. V lost 1 base, J lost 3 bases, and 10 bases lay in between. The CDR3 DNA is TGTGCCAGCAGCCAAGGGGGAATTGGCTACGAGCAGTACTTC. Translating it yields CASSQGGIGYEQYF.

The V gene is TRBV7-2, the J gene TRBJ2-1; D unclear. Germline V gene lookup returns CDR1 SGHTA and CDR2 FQGNSA. Trimming took off 4 bases at V and 0 bases at J, with 7 bases between the two ends. The CDR3 totals 14 residues. The CDR3 nucleotides are TGTGCCAGCAGCTCTTTCGGCTCCTACAATGAGCAGTTCTTC. Its protein product is CASSSFGSYNEQFF.

This clonotype came up a few times. This chain connects TRBV12-3 or TRBV12-4 to TRBJ2-7; D remains ambiguous. CDR3 length equals 14 residues. V was cut by 4 bases and J by 1 base, with 11 bases left in between. CDR3 in DNA: TGTGCCAGCAGTTCTCCCGACGTTTCCTACGAGCAGTACTTC. Its protein product is CASSSPDVSYEQYF.

CDR3 DNA sequence: TGTGCCAGCAGCTTGGCTCACAAATCCTACGAGCAGTACTTC. It encodes CASSLAHKSYEQYF. The chain combines TRBV5-4 with TRBJ2-7; D gene unclear. Germline loops: CDR1 SGHNT, CDR2 YYREEE (reference sequence). Between the trimmed V and J ends, which lost 0 bases and 1 base, there was a span of 8 bases. The CDR3 is 14 amino acids.

Ten or more counts support this clonotype. J is TRBJ1-5 and V is TRBV20-1; D gene ambiguous. Germline CDR1 reads DFQATT; CDR2 reads SNEGSKA (reference sequence). The CDR3 contains 16 residues. Trimming left V 3 bases short and J 0 bases short, with 15 bases between. In DNA, the CDR3 is TGCAGTGCTAGCGGCAGGACTGGTTATAGCAATCAGCCCCAGCATTTT. Protein product: CSASGRTGYSNQPQHF.

V is TRBV6-6 and J is TRBJ2-5; 7 positions agree with TRBD1. The CDR3 runs to 12 residues. J was trimmed by 2 bases and V by 8 bases; bases with no gene match: 2. Germline CDR1 MNHNY, CDR2 SVGAGI (reference sequence). CDR3 nucleotides: TGTGCCAGCGAGGGACAGCAAGAGACCCAGTACTTC. It encodes CASEGQQETQYF.

This chain connects TRBV29-1 to TRBJ1-1; D is perhaps TRBD1 (5 bases). Germline CDR1 SQVTM, CDR2 ANQGSEA. The CDR3 runs to 10 residues. This CDR3 is CVGGNTEAFF. The CDR3 nucleotides read TGCGTCGGGGGGAACACTGAAGCTTTCTTT.

This clonotype was observed at least ten times. V usage is TRBV20-1 and J usage is TRBJ1-2; D is perhaps TRBD1 (6 bases). The CDR3 is 14 amino acids. Germline-derived CDR1 and CDR2 are DFQATT and SNEGSKA (reference sequence). Trimming removed 8 bases from V and 6 bases from J, with 22 bases in between. This CDR3 reads CSTPLYSNRDGYTF. The CDR3 DNA follows: TGCAGTACCCCCCTATACTCGAACAGGGATGGCTACACCTTC.

This clonotype has a handful of counts. The chain is built from TRBV7-9 and TRBJ1-2, with D uncertain. This CDR3 is 15 amino acids long. Trimming removed 3 bases at V and 0 bases at J, with 11 bases between. Germline CDR1 and CDR2: SEHNR and FQNEAQ (reference sequence). CDR3 nucleotides: TGTGCCAGCAGCTTTCGGACTGAGTCTAACTATGGCTACACCTTC. This encodes CASSFRTESNYGYTF.